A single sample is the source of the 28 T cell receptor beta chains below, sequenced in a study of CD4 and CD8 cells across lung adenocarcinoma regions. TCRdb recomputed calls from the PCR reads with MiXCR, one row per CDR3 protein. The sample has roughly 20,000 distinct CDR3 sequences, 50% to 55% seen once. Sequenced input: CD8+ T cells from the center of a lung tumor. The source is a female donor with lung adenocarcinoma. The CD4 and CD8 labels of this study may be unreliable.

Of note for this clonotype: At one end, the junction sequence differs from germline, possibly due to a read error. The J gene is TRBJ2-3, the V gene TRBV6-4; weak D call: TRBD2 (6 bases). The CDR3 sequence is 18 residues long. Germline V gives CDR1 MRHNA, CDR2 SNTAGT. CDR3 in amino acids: CASSDRSCGIRSTDTQYF. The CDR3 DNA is TGTGCCAGCAGTGACCGGTCTTGCGGGATACGTAGCACAGATACTCAGTATTTT.

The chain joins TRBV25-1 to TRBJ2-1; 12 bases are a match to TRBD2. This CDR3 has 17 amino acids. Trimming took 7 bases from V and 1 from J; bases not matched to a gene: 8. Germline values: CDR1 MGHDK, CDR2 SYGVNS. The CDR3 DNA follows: TGTGCCAGCACACTAGCGGGAGGACACTTTTCCTACAATGAGCAGTTCTTC. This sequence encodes CASTLAGGHFSYNEQFF.

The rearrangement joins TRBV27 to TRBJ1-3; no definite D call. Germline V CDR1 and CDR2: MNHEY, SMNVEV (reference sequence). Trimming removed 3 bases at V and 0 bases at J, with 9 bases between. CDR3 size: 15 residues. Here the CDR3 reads CASSFKGSSGNTIYF. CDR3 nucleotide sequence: TGTGCCAGCAGTTTTAAAGGGAGCTCTGGAAACACCATATATTTT.

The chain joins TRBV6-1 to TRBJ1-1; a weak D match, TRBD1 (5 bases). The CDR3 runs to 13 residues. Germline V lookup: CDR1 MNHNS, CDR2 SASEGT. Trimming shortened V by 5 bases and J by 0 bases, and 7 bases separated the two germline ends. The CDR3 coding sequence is TGTGCCAGCAGTCAACAGGTGAACACTGAAGCTTTCTTT. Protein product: CASSQQVNTEAFF.

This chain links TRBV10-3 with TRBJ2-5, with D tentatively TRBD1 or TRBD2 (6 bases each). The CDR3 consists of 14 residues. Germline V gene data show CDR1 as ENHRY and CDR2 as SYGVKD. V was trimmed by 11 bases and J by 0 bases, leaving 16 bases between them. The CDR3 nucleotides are TGTGCCGCGCACGGGGGCCGAGACCAAGAGACCCAGTACTTC. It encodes CAAHGGRDQETQYF.

The CDR3 nucleotides read TGTGCCAGCAGTTACGGGACTAGCGGGAGTTACAATGAGCAGTTCTTC. Its protein product is CASSYGTSGSYNEQFF. The V and J genes are TRBV6-5 and TRBJ2-1; 14 nucleotides agree with TRBD2. J was trimmed by 4 bases and V by 2 bases; bases with no gene match: 1. Germline V gene sequence: CDR1 MNHEY, CDR2 SVGAGI. The CDR3 runs 16 residues.

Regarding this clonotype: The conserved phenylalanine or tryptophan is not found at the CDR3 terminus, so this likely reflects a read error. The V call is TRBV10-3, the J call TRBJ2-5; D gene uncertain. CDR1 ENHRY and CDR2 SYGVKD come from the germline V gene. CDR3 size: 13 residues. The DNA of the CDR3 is TGTGCCATCAGTGCACCGGGCAAAGAGACGCAGTACGTC. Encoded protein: CAISAPGKETQYV.

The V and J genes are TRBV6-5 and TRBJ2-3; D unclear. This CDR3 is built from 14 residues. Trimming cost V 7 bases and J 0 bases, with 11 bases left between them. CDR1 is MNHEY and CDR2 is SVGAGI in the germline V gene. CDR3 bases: TGTGCCAGCATTAAGACGACTAGCACAGATACGCAGTATTTT. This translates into CASIKTTSTDTQYF.

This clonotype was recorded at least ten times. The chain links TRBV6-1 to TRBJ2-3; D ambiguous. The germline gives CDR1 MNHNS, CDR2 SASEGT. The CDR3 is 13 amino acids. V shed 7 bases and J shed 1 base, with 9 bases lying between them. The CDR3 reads CASTLPGTDTQYF. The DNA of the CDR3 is TGTGCCAGCACCCTTCCCGGCACAGATACGCAGTATTTT.

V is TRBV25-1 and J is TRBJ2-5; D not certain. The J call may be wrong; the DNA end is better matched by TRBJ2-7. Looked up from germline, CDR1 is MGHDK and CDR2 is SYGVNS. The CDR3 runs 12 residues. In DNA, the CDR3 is TGTGCCAGCAGGGACCCTACCTACGAGCAGTACTTC. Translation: CASRDPTYEQYF.

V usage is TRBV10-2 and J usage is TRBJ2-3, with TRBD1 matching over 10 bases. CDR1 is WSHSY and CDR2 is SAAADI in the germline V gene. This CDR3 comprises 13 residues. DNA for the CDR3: TGCGCAGCCGGGACAGGGGACACAGATACGCAGTATTTT. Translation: CAAGTGDTDTQYF.

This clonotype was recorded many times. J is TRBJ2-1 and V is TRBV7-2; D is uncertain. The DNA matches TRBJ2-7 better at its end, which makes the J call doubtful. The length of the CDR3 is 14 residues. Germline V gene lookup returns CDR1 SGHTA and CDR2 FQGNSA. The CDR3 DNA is TGTGCCAGCAGCTTAGCGGGAAGGCCCTACGAGCAGTACTTC. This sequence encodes CASSLAGRPYEQYF.

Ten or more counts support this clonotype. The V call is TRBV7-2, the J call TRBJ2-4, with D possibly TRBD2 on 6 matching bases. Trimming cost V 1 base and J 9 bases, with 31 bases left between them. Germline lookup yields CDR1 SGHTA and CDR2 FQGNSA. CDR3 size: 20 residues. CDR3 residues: CASSLVNTGTAVRDKVIQYF. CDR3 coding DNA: TGTGCCAGCAGCTTAGTTAACACGGGGACTGCAGTCCGGGATAAGGTCATTCAGTACTTC.

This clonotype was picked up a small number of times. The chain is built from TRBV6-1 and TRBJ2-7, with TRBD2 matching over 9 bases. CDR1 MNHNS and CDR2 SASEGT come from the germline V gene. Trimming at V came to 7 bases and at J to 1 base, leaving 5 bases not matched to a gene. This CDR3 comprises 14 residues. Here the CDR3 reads CASTQGLASYEQYF. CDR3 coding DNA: TGTGCCAGCACCCAGGGACTAGCTTCCTACGAGCAGTACTTC.

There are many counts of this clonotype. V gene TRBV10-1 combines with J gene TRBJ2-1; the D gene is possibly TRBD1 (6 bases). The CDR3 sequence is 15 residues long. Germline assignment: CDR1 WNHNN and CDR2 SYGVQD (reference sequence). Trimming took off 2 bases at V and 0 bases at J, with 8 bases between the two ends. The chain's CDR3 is CASSERGSSYNEQFF. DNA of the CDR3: TGCGCCAGCAGTGAGAGGGGGAGCTCCTACAATGAGCAGTTCTTC.

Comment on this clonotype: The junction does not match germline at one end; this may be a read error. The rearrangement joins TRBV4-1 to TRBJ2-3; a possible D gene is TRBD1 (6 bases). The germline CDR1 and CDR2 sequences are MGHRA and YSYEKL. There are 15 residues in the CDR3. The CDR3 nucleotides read TGCGGCAGCAGCCAGGGGCTGTCAGGCAAAGATACGCAGTATTTC. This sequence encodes CGSSQGLSGKDTQYF.

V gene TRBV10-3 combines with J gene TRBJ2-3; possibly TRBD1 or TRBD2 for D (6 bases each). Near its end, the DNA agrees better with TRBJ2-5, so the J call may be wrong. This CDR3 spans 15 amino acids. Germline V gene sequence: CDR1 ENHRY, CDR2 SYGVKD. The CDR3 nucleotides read TGTGCCGGGGGCCTCGGGGGCCGAGACCCAGATACCCAGTACTTC. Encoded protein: CAGGLGGRDPDTQYF.

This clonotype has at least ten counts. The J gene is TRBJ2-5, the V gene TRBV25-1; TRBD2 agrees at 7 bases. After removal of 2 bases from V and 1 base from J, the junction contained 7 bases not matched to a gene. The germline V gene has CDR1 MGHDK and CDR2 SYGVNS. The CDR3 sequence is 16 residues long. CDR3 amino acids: CASSEAGVPPQETQYF. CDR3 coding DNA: TGTGCCAGCAGTGAAGCGGGAGTCCCTCCCCAAGAGACCCAGTACTTC.

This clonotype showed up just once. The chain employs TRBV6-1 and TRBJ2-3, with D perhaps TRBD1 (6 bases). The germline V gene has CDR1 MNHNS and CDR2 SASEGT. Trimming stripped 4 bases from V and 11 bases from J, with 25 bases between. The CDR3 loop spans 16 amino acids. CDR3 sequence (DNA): TGTGCCAGCAGTGTGCGAGGGGGTGCGAACACAGATGAGCAGTATTTT. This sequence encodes CASSVRGGANTDEQYF.

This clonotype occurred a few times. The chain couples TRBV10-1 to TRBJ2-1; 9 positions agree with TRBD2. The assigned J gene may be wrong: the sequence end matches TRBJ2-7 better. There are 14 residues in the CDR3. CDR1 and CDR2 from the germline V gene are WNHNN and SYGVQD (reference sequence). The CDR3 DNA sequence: TGCGCCAGCAGCTCGGGACTAGCCGCCTACGAGCAGTACTTC. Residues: CASSSGLAAYEQYF.

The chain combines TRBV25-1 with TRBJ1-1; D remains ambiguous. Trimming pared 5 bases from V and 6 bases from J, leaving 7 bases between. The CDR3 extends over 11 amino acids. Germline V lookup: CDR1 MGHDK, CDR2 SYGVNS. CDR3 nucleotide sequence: TGTGCCAGCAGTCGTTTTTCTGAAGCTTTCTTT. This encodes CASSRFSEAFF.

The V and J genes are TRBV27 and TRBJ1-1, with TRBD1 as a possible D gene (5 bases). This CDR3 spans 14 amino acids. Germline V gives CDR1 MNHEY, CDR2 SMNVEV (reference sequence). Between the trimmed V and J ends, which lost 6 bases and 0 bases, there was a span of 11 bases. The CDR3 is CASRGEGVNTEAFF. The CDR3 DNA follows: TGTGCCAGCAGAGGGGAAGGGGTGAACACTGAAGCTTTCTTT.

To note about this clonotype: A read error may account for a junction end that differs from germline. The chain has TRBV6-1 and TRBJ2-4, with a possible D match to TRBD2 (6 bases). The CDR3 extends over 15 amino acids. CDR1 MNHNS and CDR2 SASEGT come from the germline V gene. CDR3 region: CASIEGPGAKNMQYF. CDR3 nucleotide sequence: TGTGCCAGCATCGAGGGACCGGGAGCCAAAAACATGCAGTATTTC.

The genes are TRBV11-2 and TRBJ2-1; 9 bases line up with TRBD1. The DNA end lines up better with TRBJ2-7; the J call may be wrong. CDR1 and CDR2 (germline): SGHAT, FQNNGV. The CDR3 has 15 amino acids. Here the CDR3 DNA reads TGTGCCAGCAGCTTAGGACAGGGGGAGGTCTACGAGCAGTACGTC. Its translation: CASSLGQGEVYEQYV.

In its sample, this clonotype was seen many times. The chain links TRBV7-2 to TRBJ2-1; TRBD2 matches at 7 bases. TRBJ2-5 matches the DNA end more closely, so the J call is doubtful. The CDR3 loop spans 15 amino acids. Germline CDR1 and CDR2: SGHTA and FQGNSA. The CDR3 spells CASSYIAGLMETQYF. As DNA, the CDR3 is TGTGCCAGCAGCTACATAGCGGGCCTGATGGAGACCCAGTACTTC.

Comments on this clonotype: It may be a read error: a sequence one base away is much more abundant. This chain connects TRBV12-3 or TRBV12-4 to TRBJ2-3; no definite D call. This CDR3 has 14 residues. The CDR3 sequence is CASSLYDRTDAQYF. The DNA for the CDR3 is TGTGCCAGCAGCCTGTACGACCGCACAGATGCGCAGTATTTT.

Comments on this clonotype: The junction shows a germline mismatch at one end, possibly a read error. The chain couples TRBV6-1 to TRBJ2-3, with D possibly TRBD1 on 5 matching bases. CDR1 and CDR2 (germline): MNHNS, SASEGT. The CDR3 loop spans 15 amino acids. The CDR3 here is CARGEVRADTDTQYF. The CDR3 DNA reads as TGTGCCAGGGGTGAAGTGCGCGCGGACACAGATACGCAGTATTTC.

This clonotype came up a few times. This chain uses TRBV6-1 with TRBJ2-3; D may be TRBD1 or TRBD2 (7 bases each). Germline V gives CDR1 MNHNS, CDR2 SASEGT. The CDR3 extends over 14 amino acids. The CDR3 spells CAGSGGGGQDTQYF. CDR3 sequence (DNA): TGTGCGGGCAGTGGGGGAGGGGGCCAAGATACGCAGTATTTT.